This T cell receptor beta chain was sequenced during a study of blood T cell repertoires in COVID-19. About the study: Samples taken during acute and convalescent COVID-19 were collected in the United States, Italy and Spain.

Seattle's enrolled individuals joined amid active infection and were then monitored longitudinally. V gave up 1 base and J gave up 5 bases; unmatched junction bases: 9. Germline lookup yields CDR1 SGHAT and CDR2 FQDESV (reference sequence). The CDR3 runs 16 residues. The method was immunoSEQ multiplex PCR; TCRdb's version includes in-frame clones alone and lacks a portion of them. In the table there are 300,000 to 400,000 clones, around 86% of which are singletons. The receptor was isolated from a woman in her forties or fifties with COVID-19, enrolled during active disease. Sequencing was done on a sample of peripheral blood. V and J are TRBV11-1 and TRBJ2-5; 8 bases align to TRBD2. CDR3 loop: CASSLGVGRAPETQYF. CDR3 DNA: TGTGCCAGCAGCTTAGGGGTCGGGAGGGCCCCTGAGACCCAGTACTTC. Looking up the rest from reference TRBV11-1 and TRBJ2-5 gives the full variable domain: EAEVAQSPRYKITEKSQAVAFWCDPISGHATLYWYRQILGQGPELLVQFQDESVVDDSQLPKDRFSAERLKGVDSTLKIQPAELGDSAMYLCASSLGVGRAPETQYFGPGTRLLVL.